This T cell receptor beta chain was sequenced in a study of cytomegalovirus exposure and HLA in healthy donors. Details on this clone: Its antigen is unidentified.

The CDR3 is 14 amino acids. Germline V gene sequence: CDR1 SGHRS, CDR2 YFSETQ. V lost 4 bases, J lost 6 bases, and 16 bases lay in between. Study results and caveats: Follow-up analysis later connected one missense variant in DCLRE1C with trimming of TCR beta V- and J-genes. When the data were analyzed later, several of the most significant clusters appeared to be linked to common viral pathogens. A previous analysis found most TCR beta V segments productive roughly 90% or roughly 30% of the time. A later analysis showed that HLA-associated TCR beta chains had undergone more clonal expansion than equally common others.

A multiplex PCR was run with 60 Vbeta primers and 13 Jbeta primers. Here immunoSEQ multiplex PCR was the method, and the copy in TCRdb shows in-frame clones only, minus some. Across 30,000 to 35,000 clones, the top ten clones capture around 1.9% of the sample. Material for sequencing was PBMCs. The rearrangement uses TRBV5-1 and TRBJ1-1; TRBD1 might be the D (6 bases). The sequence derives from a woman aged 40 to 50 in good health and CMV-seropositive. The CDR3 here is CASSGTPGVPEAFF. In DNA, the CDR3 is TGCGCCAGCAGCGGGACCCCAGGGGTCCCTGAAGCTTTCTTT. Full variable domain (remainder filled in from reference TRBV5-1 and TRBJ1-1): KAGVTQTPRYLIKTRGQQVTLSCSPISGHRSVSWYQQTPGQGLQFLFEYFSETQRNKGNFPGRFSGRQFSNSRSEMNVSTLELGDSALYLCASSGTPGVPEAFFGQGTRLTVV.